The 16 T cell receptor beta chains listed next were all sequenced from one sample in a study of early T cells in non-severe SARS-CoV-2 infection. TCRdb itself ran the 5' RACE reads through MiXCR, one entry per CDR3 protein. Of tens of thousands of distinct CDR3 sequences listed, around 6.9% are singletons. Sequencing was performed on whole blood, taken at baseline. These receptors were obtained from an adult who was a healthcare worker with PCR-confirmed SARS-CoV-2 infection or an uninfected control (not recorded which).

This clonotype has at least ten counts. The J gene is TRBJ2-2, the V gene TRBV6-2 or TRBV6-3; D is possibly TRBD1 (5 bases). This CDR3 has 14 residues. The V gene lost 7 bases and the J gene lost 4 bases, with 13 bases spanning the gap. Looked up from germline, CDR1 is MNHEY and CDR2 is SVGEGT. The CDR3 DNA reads TGTGCCAGCAAAACAGGCTCGGGCACCGGGGAGCTGTTTTTT. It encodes CASKTGSGTGELFF.

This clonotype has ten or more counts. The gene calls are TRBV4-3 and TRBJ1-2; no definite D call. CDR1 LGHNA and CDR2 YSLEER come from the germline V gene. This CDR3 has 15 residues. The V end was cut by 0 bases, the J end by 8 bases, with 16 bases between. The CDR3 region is CASSQEVTATLGYTF. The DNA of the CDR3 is TGCGCCAGCAGCCAAGAGGTTACAGCCACCTTAGGCTACACCTTC.

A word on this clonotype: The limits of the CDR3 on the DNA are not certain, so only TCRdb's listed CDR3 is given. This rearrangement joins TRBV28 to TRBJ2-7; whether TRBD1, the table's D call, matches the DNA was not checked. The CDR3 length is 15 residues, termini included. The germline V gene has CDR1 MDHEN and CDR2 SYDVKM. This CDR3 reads CASSFGPGVAYEQYF.

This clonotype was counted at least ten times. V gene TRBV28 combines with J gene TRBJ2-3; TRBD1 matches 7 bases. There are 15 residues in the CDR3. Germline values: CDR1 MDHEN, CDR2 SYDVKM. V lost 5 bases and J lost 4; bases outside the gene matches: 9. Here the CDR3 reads CASSITTGVSDTQYF. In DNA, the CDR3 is TGTGCCAGCAGTATCACAACAGGGGTTTCAGATACGCAGTATTTT.

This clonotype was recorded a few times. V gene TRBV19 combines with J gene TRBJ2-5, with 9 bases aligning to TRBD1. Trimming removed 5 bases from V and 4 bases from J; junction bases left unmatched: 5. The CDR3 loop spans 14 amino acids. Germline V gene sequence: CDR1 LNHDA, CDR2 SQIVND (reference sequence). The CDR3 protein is CASSGTGGVETQYF. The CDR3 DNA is TGTGCCAGTAGTGGCACAGGGGGCGTAGAGACCCAGTACTTC.

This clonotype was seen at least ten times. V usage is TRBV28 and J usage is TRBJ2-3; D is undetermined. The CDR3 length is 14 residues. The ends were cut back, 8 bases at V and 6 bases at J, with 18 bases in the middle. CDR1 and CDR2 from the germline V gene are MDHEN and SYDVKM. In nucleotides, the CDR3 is TGTGCCAGCTTCCCGCAGACTGCCACCGATACGCAGTATTTT. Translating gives CASFPQTATDTQYF.

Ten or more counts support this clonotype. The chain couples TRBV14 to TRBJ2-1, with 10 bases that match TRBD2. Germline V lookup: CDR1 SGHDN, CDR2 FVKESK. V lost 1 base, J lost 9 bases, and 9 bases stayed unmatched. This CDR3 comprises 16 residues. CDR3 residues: CASSQGRLAGYSEQFF. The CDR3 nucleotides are TGTGCCAGCAGCCAAGGCCGACTAGCGGGCTATAGTGAGCAGTTCTTC.

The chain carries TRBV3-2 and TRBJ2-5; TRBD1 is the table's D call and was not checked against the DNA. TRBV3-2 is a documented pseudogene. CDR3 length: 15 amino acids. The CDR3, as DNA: TGTGCCAGCAGCCACAAGGTGGGGGGGGCAGAGACCCAGTACTTC. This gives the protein CASSHKVGGAETQYF.

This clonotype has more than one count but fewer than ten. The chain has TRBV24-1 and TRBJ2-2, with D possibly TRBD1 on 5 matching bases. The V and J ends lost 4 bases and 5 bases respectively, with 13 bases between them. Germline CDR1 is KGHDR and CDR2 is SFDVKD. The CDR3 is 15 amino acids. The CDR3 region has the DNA TGTGCCACCAGTGACCCGAGACAGTCAACCGGGGAGCTGTTTTTT. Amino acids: CATSDPRQSTGELFF.

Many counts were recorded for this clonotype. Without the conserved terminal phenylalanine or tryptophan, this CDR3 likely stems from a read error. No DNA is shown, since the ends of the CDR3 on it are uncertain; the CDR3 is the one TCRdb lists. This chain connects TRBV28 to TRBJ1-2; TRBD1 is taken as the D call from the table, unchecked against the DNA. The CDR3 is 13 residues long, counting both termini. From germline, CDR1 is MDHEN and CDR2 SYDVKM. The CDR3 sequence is CASSGLPGASPSS.

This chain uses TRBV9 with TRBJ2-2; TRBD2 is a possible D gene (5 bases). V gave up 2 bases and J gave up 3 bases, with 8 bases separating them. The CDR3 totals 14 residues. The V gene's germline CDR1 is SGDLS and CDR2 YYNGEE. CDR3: CASSVRADTGELFF. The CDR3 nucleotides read TGTGCCAGCAGCGTGAGGGCGGACACCGGGGAGCTGTTTTTT.

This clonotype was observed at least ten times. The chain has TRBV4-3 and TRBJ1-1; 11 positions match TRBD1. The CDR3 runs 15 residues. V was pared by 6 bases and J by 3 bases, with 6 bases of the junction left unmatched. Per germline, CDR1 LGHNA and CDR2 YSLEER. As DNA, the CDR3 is TGCGCCAGCAGAACCGGGACAGGGGGTTACACTGAAGCTTTCTTT. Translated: CASRTGTGGYTEAFF.

Here the CDR3 reads CSASVAGVETQYF. DNA for the CDR3: TGCAGTGCTAGCGTTGCGGGGGTTGAGACCCAGTACTTC. The V and J genes are TRBV20-1 and TRBJ2-5; the match to TRBD2 covers 7 bases. CDR3 length: 13 residues. Germline V gene sequence: CDR1 DFQATT, CDR2 SNEGSKA (reference sequence). With V trimmed by 3 bases and J by 5 bases, 6 bases remained unmatched.

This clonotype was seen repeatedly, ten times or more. DNA for the CDR3: TGTGCCAGTAGTGAGGATTGGAATTCACCCCTCCACTTT. It specifies CASSEDWNSPLHF. The rearrangement joins TRBV19 to TRBJ1-6; D unresolved. V lost 5 bases to trimming and J lost 7 bases, with 9 bases between them. This CDR3 region has 13 residues. Germline lookup yields CDR1 LNHDA and CDR2 SQIVND (reference sequence).

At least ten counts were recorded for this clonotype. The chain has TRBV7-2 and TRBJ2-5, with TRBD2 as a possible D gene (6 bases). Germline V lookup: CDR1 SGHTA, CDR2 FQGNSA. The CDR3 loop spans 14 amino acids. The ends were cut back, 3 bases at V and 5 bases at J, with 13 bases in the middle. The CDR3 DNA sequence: TGTGCCAGCAGCTTGGCGGGGCCGGGGGAGACCCAGTACTTC. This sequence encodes CASSLAGPGETQYF.

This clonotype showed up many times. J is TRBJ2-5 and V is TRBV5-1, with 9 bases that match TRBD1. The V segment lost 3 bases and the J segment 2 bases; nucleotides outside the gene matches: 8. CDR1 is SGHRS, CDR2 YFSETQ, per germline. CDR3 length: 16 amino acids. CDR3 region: CASSSRQGVRQETQYF. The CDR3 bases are TGCGCCAGCAGCTCCCGACAGGGGGTACGTCAAGAGACCCAGTACTTC.